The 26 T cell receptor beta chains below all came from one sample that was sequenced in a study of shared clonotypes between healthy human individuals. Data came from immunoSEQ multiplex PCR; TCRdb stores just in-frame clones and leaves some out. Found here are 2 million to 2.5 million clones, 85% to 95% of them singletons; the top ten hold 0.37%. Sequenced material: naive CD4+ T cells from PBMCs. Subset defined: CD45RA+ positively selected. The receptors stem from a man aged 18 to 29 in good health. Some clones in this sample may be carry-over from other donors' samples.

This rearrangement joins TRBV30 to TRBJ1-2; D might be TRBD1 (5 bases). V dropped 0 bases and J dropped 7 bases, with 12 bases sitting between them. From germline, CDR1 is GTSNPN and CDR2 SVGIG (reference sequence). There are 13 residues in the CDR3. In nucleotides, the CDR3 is TGTGCCTGGAGTGTACAAGGGGCTGCTGGCTACACCTTC. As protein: CAWSVQGAAGYTF.

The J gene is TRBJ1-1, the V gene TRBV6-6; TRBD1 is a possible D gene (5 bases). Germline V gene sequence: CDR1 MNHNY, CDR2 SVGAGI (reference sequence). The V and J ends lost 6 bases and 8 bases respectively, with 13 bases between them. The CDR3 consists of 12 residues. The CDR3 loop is CASSHEGLEAFF. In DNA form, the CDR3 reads TGTGCCAGCAGCCACGAGGGACTCGAAGCTTTCTTT.

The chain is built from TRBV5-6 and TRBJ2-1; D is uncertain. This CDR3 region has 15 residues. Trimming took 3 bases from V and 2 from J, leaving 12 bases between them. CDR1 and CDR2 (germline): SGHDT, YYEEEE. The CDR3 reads CASSSVLGPYNEQFF. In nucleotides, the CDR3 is TGTGCCAGCAGCTCGGTGTTGGGTCCCTACAATGAGCAGTTCTTC.

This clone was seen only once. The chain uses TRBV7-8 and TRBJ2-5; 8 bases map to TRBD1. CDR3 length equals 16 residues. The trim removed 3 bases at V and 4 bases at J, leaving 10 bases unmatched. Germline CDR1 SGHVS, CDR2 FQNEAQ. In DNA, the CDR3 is TGTGCCAGCAGCTTCCGTGACAGGGGTGGTGGAGAGACCCAGTACTTC. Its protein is CASSFRDRGGGETQYF.

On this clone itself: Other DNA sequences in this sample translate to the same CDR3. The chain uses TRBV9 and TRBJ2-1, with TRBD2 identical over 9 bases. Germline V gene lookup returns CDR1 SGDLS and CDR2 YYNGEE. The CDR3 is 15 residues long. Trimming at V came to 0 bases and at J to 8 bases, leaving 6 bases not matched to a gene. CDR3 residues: CASSVGAGGPDEQFF. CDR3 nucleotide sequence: TGTGCCAGCAGCGTAGGGGCGGGAGGGCCCGATGAGCAGTTCTTC. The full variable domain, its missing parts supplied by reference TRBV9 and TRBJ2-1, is DSGVTQTPKHLITATGQRVTLRCSPRSGDLSVYWYQQSLDQGLQFLIQYYNGEERAKGNILERFSAQQFPDLHSELNLSSLELGDSALYFCASSVGAGGPDEQFFGPGTRLTVL.

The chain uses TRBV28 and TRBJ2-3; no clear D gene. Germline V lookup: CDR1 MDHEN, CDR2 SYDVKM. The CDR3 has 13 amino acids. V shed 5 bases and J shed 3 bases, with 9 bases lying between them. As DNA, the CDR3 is TGTGCCAGCAGTCCACAGTGGACAGATACGCAGTATTTT. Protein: CASSPQWTDTQYF. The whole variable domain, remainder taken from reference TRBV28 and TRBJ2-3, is DVKVTQSSRYLVKRTGEKVFLECVQDMDHENMFWYRQDPGLGLRLIYFSYDVKMKEKGDIPEGYSVSREKKERFSLILESASTNQTSMYLCASSPQWTDTQYFGPGTRLTVL.

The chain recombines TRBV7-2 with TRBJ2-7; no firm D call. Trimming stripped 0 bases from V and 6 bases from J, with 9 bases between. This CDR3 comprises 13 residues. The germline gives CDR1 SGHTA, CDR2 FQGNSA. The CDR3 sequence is CASSLAAHGEQYF. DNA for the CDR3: TGTGCCAGCAGCTTAGCCGCCCACGGCGAGCAGTACTTC.

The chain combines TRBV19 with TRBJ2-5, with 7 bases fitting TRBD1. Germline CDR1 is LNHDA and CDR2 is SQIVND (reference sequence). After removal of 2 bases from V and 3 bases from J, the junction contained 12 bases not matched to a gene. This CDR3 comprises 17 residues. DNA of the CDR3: TGTGCCAGTAGTATAAGCGCCCCCGGACAGGCCAAAGAGACCCAGTACTTC. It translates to CASSISAPGQAKETQYF.

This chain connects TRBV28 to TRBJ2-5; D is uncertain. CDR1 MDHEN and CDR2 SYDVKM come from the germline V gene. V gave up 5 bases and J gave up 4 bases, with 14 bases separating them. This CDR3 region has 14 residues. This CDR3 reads CASSPTPTGETQYF. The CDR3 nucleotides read TGTGCCAGCAGTCCCACCCCGACGGGAGAGACCCAGTACTTC. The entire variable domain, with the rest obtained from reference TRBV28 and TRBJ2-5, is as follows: DVKVTQSSRYLVKRTGEKVFLECVQDMDHENMFWYRQDPGLGLRLIYFSYDVKMKEKGDIPEGYSVSREKKERFSLILESASTNQTSMYLCASSPTPTGETQYFGPGTRLLVL.

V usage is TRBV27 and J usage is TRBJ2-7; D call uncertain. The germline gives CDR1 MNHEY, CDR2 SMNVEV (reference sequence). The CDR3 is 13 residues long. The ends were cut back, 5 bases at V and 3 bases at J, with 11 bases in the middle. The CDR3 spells CASSTRARYEQYF. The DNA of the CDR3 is TGTGCCAGCAGTACAAGAGCTCGCTACGAGCAGTACTTC.

As DNA, the CDR3 is TGTGCCAGCTCACCAGGGCTACCTGGGGAAAAACTGTTTTTT. Its protein product is CASSPGLPGEKLFF. J is TRBJ1-4 and V is TRBV18; no reliable D call. The CDR3 runs to 14 residues. V dropped 2 bases and J dropped 8 bases, with 12 bases sitting between them. The germline CDR1 and CDR2 sequences are KGHSH and LQKENI.

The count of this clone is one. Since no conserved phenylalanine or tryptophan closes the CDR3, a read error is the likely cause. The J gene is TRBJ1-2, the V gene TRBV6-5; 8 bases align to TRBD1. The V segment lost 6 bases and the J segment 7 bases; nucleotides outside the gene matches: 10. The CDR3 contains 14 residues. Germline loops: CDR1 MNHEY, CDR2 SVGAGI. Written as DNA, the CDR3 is TGTGCCAGCAGATCGACAGGGGATTGGAGTGGCTACACCTCC. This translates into CASRSTGDWSGYTS.

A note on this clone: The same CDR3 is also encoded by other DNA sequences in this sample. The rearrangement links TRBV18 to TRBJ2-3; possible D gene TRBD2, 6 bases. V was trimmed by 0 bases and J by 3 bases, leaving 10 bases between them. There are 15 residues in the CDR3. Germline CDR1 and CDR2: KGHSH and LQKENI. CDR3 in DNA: TGTGCCAGCTCACCACCGGCCGGGAGTACAGATACGCAGTATTTT. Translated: CASSPPAGSTDTQYF.

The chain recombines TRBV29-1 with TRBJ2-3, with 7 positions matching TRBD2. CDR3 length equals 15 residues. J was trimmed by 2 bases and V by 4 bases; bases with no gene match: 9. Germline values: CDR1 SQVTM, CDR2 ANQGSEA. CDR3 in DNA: TGCAGCGTTGCAGTAGGAGCGGGATTCACAGATACGCAGTATTTT. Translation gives CSVAVGAGFTDTQYF.

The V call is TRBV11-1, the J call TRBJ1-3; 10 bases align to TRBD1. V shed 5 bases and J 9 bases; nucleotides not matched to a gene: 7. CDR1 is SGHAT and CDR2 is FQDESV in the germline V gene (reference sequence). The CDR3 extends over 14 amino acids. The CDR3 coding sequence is TGTGCCAGCAGCGCCGGGACAGGGGCAGGCACCATATATTTT. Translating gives CASSAGTGAGTIYF.

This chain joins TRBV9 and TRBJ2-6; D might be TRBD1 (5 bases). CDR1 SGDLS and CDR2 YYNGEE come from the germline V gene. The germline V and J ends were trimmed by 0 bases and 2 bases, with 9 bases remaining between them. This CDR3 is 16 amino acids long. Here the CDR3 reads CASSVGEGAGANVLTF. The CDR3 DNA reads TGTGCCAGCAGCGTAGGCGAAGGGGCTGGGGCCAACGTCCTGACTTTC.

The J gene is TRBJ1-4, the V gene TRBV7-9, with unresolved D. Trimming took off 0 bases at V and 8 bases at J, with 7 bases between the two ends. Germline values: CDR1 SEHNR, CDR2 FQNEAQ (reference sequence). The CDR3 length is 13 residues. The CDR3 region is CASSLANAEKLFF. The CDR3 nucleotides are TGTGCCAGCAGCTTAGCTAACGCAGAAAAACTGTTTTTT.

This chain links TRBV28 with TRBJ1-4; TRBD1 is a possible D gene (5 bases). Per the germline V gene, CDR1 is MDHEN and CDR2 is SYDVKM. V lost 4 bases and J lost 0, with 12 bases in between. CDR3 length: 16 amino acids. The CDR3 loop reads CASSSRDGSTNEKLFF. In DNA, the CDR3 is TGTGCCAGCAGTTCACGGGACGGATCAACTAATGAAAAACTGTTTTTT.

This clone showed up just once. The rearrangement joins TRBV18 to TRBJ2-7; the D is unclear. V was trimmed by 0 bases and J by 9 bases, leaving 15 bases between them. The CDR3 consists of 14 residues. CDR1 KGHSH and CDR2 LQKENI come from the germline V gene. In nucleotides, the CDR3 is TGTGCCAGCTCACCACCATCCCGCACAGATAGGCAGTACTTC. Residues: CASSPPSRTDRQYF.

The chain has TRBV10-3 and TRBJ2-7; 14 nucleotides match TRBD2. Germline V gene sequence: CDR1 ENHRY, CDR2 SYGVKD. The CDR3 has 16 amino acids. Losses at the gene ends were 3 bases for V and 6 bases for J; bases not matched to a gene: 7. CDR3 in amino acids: CAISDGGLAGAGEQYF. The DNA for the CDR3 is TGTGCCATCAGTGACGGGGGACTAGCGGGAGCAGGCGAGCAGTACTTC.

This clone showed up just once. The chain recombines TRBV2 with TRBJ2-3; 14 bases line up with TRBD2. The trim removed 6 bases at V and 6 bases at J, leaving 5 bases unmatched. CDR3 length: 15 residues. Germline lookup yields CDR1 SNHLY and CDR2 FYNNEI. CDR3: CASSPGLAGVDTQYF. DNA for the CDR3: TGTGCCAGCAGCCCGGGACTAGCGGGAGTTGATACGCAGTATTTT.

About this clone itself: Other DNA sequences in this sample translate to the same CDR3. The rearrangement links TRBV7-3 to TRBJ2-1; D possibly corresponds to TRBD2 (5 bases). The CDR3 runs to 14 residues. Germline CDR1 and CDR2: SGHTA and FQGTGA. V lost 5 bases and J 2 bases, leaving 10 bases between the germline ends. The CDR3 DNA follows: TGTGCCAGCAGCCCGGGATCTACCTACAATGAGCAGTTCTTC. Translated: CASSPGSTYNEQFF.

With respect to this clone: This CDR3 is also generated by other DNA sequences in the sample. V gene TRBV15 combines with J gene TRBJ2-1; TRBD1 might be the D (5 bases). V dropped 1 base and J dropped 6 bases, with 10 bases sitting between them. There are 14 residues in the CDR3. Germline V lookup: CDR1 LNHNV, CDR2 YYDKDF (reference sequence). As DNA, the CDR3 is TGTGCCACCAGCAGAGGGGGCTCACCCAATGAGCAGTTCTTC. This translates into CATSRGGSPNEQFF.

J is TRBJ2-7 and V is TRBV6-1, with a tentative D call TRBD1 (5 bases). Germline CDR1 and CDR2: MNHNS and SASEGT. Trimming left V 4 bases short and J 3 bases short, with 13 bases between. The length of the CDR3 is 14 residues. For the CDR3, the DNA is TGTGCCAGCAGTGCCGACAGACACTACTACGAGCAGTACTTC. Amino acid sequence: CASSADRHYYEQYF.

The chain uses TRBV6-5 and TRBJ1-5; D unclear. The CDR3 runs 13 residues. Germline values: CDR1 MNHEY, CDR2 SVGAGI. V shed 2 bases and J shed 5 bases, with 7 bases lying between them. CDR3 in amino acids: CASSYGSYQPQHF. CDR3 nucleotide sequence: TGTGCCAGCAGTTACGGGAGTTATCAGCCCCAGCATTTT.

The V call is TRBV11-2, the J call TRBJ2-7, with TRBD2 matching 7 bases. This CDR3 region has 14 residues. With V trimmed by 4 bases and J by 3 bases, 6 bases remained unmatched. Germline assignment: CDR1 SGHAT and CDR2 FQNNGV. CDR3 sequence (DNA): TGTGCCAGCAGCTGGCGGGAGCGTAACTACGAGCAGTACTTC. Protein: CASSWRERNYEQYF.